What follows are 6 T cell receptor beta chains derived from one specimen sequenced in a study of cytomegalovirus exposure and HLA in healthy donors. The data were produced by immunoSEQ multiplex PCR, yet TCRdb's version contains in-frame clones alone and is incomplete. The sample includes about 150,000 clones, around 84% seen only once; the top ten take less than 2.5%. Input material: PBMCs. The receptors derive from a human donor in good health.

The rearrangement joins TRBV4-1 to TRBJ1-3, with TRBD1 matching 8 bases. CDR3 length: 19 amino acids. The germline gives CDR1 MGHRA, CDR2 YSYEKL. V gave up 5 bases and J gave up 0 bases; unmatched junction bases: 15. The CDR3 loop reads CASSFRTGTIDRSGNTIYF. The CDR3, as DNA: TGCGCCAGCAGCTTTCGGACAGGGACGATAGATCGCTCTGGAAACACCATATATTTT.

V is TRBV28 and J is TRBJ2-1; 8 bases agree with TRBD2. This CDR3 comprises 15 residues. CDR1 is MDHEN, CDR2 SYDVKM, per germline. V shed 3 bases, J shed 7 bases, and the junction held 8 bases outside the gene matches. The CDR3 is CASSFLGLVLNEQFF. Here the CDR3 DNA reads TGTGCCAGCAGTTTCCTGGGACTAGTATTAAATGAGCAGTTCTTC.

V usage is TRBV2 and J usage is TRBJ2-6; 8 bases map to TRBD1. V lost 7 bases, J lost 1 base, and 6 bases stayed unmatched. The CDR3 consists of 16 residues. CDR1 is SNHLY and CDR2 is FYNNEI in the germline V gene. In DNA, the CDR3 is TGTGCCAGCATCCAGGACAGGGTTTCTGGGGCCAACGTCCTGACTTTC. It is translated as CASIQDRVSGANVLTF.

This clone came up once. This chain joins TRBV7-3 and TRBJ2-7; possibly TRBD1 for D (6 bases). Germline CDR1 is SGHTA and CDR2 is FQGTGA. Trimming removed 4 bases from V and 1 base from J, with 11 bases in between. The CDR3 sequence is 14 residues long. CDR3 coding DNA: TGTGCCAGCAGCTGGGCGCAGGGGTCCTACGAGCAGTACTTC. Translating it yields CASSWAQGSYEQYF.

This clone was detected only a few times. The chain recombines TRBV29-1 with TRBJ2-2; 7 nucleotides align to TRBD2. With 1 base clipped from V and 2 bases from J, the junction kept 7 bases outside the gene matches. Germline lookup yields CDR1 SQVTM and CDR2 ANQGSEA. This CDR3 comprises 16 residues. In DNA, the CDR3 is TGCAGCGTTGAAGGTGGGAGGGATACCAACACCGGGGAGCTGTTTTTT. Translation: CSVEGGRDTNTGELFF.

The rearrangement joins TRBV9 to TRBJ1-1; D unresolved. CDR1 is SGDLS and CDR2 is YYNGEE in the germline V gene. The CDR3 extends over 14 amino acids. The V gene lost 0 bases and the J gene lost 0 bases, with 6 bases spanning the gap. DNA for the CDR3: TGTGCCAGCAGCGTAGTTGGCTTGAACACTGAAGCTTTCTTT. Protein: CASSVVGLNTEAFF.